The clone carrying this TCR beta chain was counted ten times or more. Its target is unknown. Patients were excluded because of uncontrolled infection, other autoimmune disease, pregnancy or lactation. Fresh peripheral blood, approximately 10 ml, yielded the PBMCs. These data belong to a study of T cells in Graves' hyperthyroidism and ophthalmopathy. Germline CDR1 reads LNHDA; CDR2 reads SQIVND (reference sequence). After removal of 6 bases from V and 4 bases from J, the junction contained 2 bases not matched to a gene. The length of the CDR3 is 12 residues. Overall study results and limits: The model foresaw ophthalmopathy a median roughly 6 months prior to onset.

Researchers amplified the TCR beta CDR3 regions from RNA transcripts. First-round RT-PCR of the TCR CDR3 relied on the HTBI primer set. TCRdb analysed the multiplex PCR reads with MiXCR anew, one entry per CDR3 protein. This sample has 360,000 or so distinct CDR3 sequences, with about 18% found just once. This clonotype was sampled from a woman in her late teens or twenties with Graves' hyperthyroidism. This chain joins TRBV19 and TRBJ1-2, with 7 bases fitting TRBD1. Sequencing used blood. CDR3 residues: CASRTGSYGYTF. CDR3 nucleotides: TGTGCCAGTAGGACAGGGTCCTATGGCTACACCTTC.